This T cell receptor beta chain stems from a study of blood T cell repertoires in COVID-19 (dated by TCRdb to 2019 to 2021). With respect to the entire study: ImmuneRACE Cohort 3 recovered participants were defined by two consecutive negative NP/OP PCR tests, healthcare professional clearance, or symptom resolution. Samples covering the acute and convalescent phases of COVID-19 were provided by collaborators in the United States, Italy and Spain. The prospective study material was composed of cDNA or gDNA derived from T cells, B-cell-depleted T cells, or PBMCs. The dataset comprised deeply sampled blood TCRbeta repertoires from subjects exposed to, actively infected with, or recovered from COVID-19. The repertoires were released in a freely available public database meant as a resource for research on the immune response to SARS-CoV-2. The samples were drawn from the first 160 participants of the ongoing ImmuneRACE study and from over 950 subjects provided by 6 global collaborators. The sample metadata nearly always contained a de-identified subject ID, COVID-19 status, age in years and sex. HLA class I and class II types, where available, came from metadata supplied by the sample provider rather than from assay-based typing.

The CDR3 goes from the cysteine to the phenylalanine over 10 residues. The retained sequence is limited to the CDR3, 30 bases, with the frame set at the first base. CDR1 SQVTM and CDR2 ANQGSEA are derived from the germline V gene. The germline ends are 6 bases apart after V is trimmed by 5 bases and J by 5 bases. A remark on this clone: The antigen it recognizes is unknown. No much larger clone exists at a distance of one base, and base qualities are not known.

The paper as a whole reports these results and caveats: How much clinical and demographic metadata was included differed by source and by participant, and the metadata was provided uncurated.

In the prospective study, participants were about 18 to 100 years old, resided in 20 to 30 geographic areas of the United States, and were enrolled through a virtual design. To assign participants to cohorts, the prospective study relied on clinical history that participants themselves reported in a screening survey and a study questionnaire. In the prospective study, whole blood, serum and a nasopharyngeal or oropharyngeal swab were collected from each participant by mobile phlebotomists. Over an approximately 2-month period, participants in the prospective study had the option of providing additional blood draws and questionnaires. Prospective study blood samples were shipped either frozen or at room temperature before DNA extraction. TCRbeta CDR3 regions were amplified from genomic DNA using the immunoSEQ Assay, a bias-controlled multiplex PCR. The source study handled its data this way. Within the assay, amplification of reference gene primers was used to estimate how many nucleated cells each sample contained. Sequence reads were collapsed and filtered to measure the absolute abundance of every unique TCRbeta CDR3 rearrangement. For each sample, productive Simpson clonality was calculated by taking the square root of Simpson's diversity index across productive rearrangements. TCRdb took this table from immuneACCESS and kept in-frame rearrangements with V and J called. Such tables lack part of the clones; where checked against another copy, unresolved V genes explain under half of the gap, and the rest is unexplained. That table furnishes V, J and clone size, whereas the DNA furnished D and trimming. The table for this sample lists 210,000 or so clones; approximately 87% of them were counted only once. Roughly 3.2% of the sample goes to the ten largest clones.

The sequenced sample was PBMCs or T cells enriched from blood (not recorded which). The receptor was derived from a woman between 50 and 59 years old in a cohort exposed to, infected with or recovered from COVID-19 (not recorded which). The chain is made from TRBV29-1 and TRBJ1-2, with no D gene named confidently. The sequenced DNA: TGCAGCGTTTCAGGTTATGGCTACACCTTC. The translation is CSVSGYGYTF.